Listed below are T cell receptor beta chains from one sample, sequenced in a study of shared clonotypes between healthy human individuals. Sequencing used immunoSEQ multiplex PCR; TCRdb keeps in-frame clones, though not all of them. The sample yields around 2.3 million clones, approximately 94% seen once. Sequencing input: naive CD4+ T cells sorted from blood. These receptors originate from a man aged 18 to 29 in good health. Each CDR3 is given with its conserved first and last residue. Each record gives: CDR3 length, D gene, V gene, J gene, clone size, CDR3 DNA, CDR3 protein. D genes are given only for firm matches. Where a row states a size, it is once, few, many or the class of an expanded clone; other rows omit it.

len: 12
d_gene: NA
v_gene: TRBV2
j_gene: TRBJ2-1
abundance: NA
CDR3nt: TGTGCCAGCGATAGGGCTGGCGATGAGCAGTTCTTC
CDR3aa: CASDRAGDEQFF

len: 17
d_gene: TRBD2
v_gene: TRBV9
j_gene: TRBJ2-1
abundance: NA
CDR3nt: TGTGCCAGCAGCGTAGAGGGACTAGCGGGAGTGGTACGTGAGCAGTTCTTC
CDR3aa: CASSVEGLAGVVREQFF

len: 13
d_gene: NA
v_gene: TRBV2
j_gene: TRBJ1-1
abundance: NA
CDR3nt: TGTGCCAGCCCCAGGGCCAAAAACACTGAAGCTTTCTTT
CDR3aa: CASPRAKNTEAFF

len: 17
d_gene: TRBD2
v_gene: TRBV10-3
j_gene: TRBJ2-3
abundance: NA
CDR3nt: TGTGCCATCAGATCTGCGGGGGGATCTCTTAGCACAGATACGCAGTATTTT
CDR3aa: CAIRSAGGSLSTDTQYF

len: 15
d_gene: TRBD2
v_gene: TRBV2
j_gene: TRBJ2-7
abundance: NA
CDR3nt: TGTGCCAGCAGCACCAGACTAGCGGAGTTCTACGAGCAGTACTTC
CDR3aa: CASSTRLAEFYEQYF

len: 18
d_gene: NA
v_gene: TRBV28
j_gene: TRBJ1-2
abundance: NA
CDR3nt: TGTGCCAGCAGTCTGACTCGCCGGCAACAGGACCCGGGCTTGGGCTACACCTTC
CDR3aa: CASSLTRRQQDPGLGYTF

len: 18
d_gene: TRBD2
v_gene: TRBV5-1
j_gene: TRBJ2-7
abundance: NA
CDR3nt: TGCGCCAGCAGCAAGGGACTAGCGGGACTATACCCTACCTACGAGCAGTACTTC
CDR3aa: CASSKGLAGLYPTYEQYF

len: 13
d_gene: TRBD1
v_gene: TRBV7-9
j_gene: TRBJ1-6
abundance: few
CDR3nt: TGTGCCAGCACAGGACAGGGTGGTTCACCCCTCCACTTT
CDR3aa: CASTGQGGSPLHF

len: 16
d_gene: NA
v_gene: TRBV5-1
j_gene: TRBJ2-7
abundance: NA
CDR3nt: TGCGCCAGCAGCTTGGAGGGAAGGGGCGGAACCTACGAGCAGTACTTC
CDR3aa: CASSLEGRGGTYEQYF

len: 13
d_gene: NA
v_gene: TRBV7-9
j_gene: TRBJ2-5
abundance: NA
CDR3nt: TGTGCCAGCAGCTTAGCAGGGCTCGAGACCCAGTACTTC
CDR3aa: CASSLAGLETQYF

len: 15
d_gene: NA
v_gene: TRBV5-1
j_gene: TRBJ1-2
abundance: NA
CDR3nt: TGCGCCAGCAGCTTGTCACGGACAGTGACATATGGCTACACCTTC
CDR3aa: CASSLSRTVTYGYTF

len: 16
d_gene: TRBD2
v_gene: TRBV13
j_gene: TRBJ2-4
abundance: NA
CDR3nt: TGTGCCAGCAGCCGAGGAACTAGCGGGACTAAAAACATTCAGTACTTC
CDR3aa: CASSRGTSGTKNIQYF

len: 15
d_gene: NA
v_gene: TRBV4-3
j_gene: TRBJ2-3
abundance: NA
CDR3nt: TGCGCCAGCAGCCAAAGTTGGGCTGGCACAGATACGCAGTATTTT
CDR3aa: CASSQSWAGTDTQYF

len: 13
d_gene: TRBD1
v_gene: TRBV10-3
j_gene: TRBJ2-3
abundance: NA
CDR3nt: TGTGCCATCGACAGGGGGGACACAGATACGCAGTATTTT
CDR3aa: CAIDRGDTDTQYF

len: 12
d_gene: NA
v_gene: TRBV5-1
j_gene: TRBJ2-7
abundance: NA
CDR3nt: TGCGCCAGCAGCGAAGGGACCTACGAGCAGTACTTC
CDR3aa: CASSEGTYEQYF

len: 12
d_gene: NA
v_gene: TRBV2
j_gene: TRBJ1-6
abundance: NA
CDR3nt: TGTGCCAGCAGTGGGGGTGGATTCCCCCTCCACTTT
CDR3aa: CASSGGGFPLHF

len: 14
d_gene: NA
v_gene: TRBV5-1
j_gene: TRBJ2-3
abundance: NA
CDR3nt: TGCGCCAGCAGCTTGTCAGGGTTAACAGATACGCAGTATTTT
CDR3aa: CASSLSGLTDTQYF